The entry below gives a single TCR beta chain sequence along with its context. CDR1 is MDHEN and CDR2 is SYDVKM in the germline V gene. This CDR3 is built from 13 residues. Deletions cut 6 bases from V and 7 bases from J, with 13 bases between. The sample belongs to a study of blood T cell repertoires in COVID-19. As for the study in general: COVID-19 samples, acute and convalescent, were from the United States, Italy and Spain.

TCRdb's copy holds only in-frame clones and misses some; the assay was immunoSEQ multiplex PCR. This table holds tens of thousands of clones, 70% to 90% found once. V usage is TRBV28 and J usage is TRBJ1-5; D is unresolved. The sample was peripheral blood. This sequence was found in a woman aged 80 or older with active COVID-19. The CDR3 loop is CASSRRGGQPQHF. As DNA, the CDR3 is TGTGCCAGCAGCCGACGGGGAGGGCAGCCCCAGCATTTT.